This entry describes one T cell receptor (beta chain). What it recognizes is unknown. Germline CDR1 SNHLY, CDR2 FYNNEI. The CDR3 consists of 15 residues. The V gene end was trimmed by 3 bases and the J gene end by 2 bases; junction bases not matched to a gene: 4. The data are from a study of cytomegalovirus exposure and HLA in healthy donors. Study as a whole: Among about 190 million T cells, an earlier analysis found 117 million unique TCR beta sequences. When 398 donors were genotyped, about 81% of them were found to fall in the Caucasian-associated ancestry cluster. Study findings and constraints: Reports credit the classifier with highly specific, highly sensitive diagnosis of cytomegalovirus status.

Amplification used 60 Vbeta primers and 13 Jbeta primers. Produced via immunoSEQ multiplex PCR; TCRdb's table is partial and in-frame only. The sample lists hundreds of thousands of clones, roughly 80% occurring once. The V call is TRBV2, the J call TRBJ2-1; TRBD1 agrees at 7 bases. The TCR comes from a male donor in good health and CMV-seronegative. Sequenced material: PBMCs. CDR3 DNA sequence: TGTGCCAGCAGTGATTTGCAGGGGGCCTACAATGAGCAGTTCTTC. It specifies CASSDLQGAYNEQFF.